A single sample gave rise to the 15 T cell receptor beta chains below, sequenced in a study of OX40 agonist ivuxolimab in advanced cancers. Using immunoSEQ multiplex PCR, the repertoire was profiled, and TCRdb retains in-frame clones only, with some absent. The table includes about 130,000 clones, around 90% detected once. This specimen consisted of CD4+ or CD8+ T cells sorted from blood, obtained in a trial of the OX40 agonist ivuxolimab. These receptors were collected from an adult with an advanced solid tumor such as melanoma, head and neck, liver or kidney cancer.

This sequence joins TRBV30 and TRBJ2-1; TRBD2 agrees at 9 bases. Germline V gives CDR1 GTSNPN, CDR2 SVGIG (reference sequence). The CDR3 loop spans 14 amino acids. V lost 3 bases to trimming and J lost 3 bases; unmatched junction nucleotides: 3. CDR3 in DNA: TGTGCCTGGAGATTAGCGGGGGTCTACAATGAGCAGTTCTTC. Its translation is CAWRLAGVYNEQFF.

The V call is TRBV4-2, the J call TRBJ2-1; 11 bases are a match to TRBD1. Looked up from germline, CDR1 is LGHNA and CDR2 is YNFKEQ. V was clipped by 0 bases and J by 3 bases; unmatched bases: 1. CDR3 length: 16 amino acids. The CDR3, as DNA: TGTGCCAGCAGCCAAGAGGGGACAGGGGGCTACAATGAGCAGTTCTTC. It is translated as CASSQEGTGGYNEQFF.

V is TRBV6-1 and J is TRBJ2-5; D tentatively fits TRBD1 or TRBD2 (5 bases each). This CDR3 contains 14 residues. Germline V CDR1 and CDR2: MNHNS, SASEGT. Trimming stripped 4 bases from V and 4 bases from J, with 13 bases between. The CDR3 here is CASSGQRHSETQYF. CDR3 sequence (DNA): TGTGCCAGCAGTGGACAGCGGCATTCAGAGACCCAGTACTTC.

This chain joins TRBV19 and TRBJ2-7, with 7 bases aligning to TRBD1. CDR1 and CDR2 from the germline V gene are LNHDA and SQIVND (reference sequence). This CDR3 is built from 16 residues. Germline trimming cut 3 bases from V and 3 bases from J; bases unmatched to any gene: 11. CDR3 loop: CASSIEGTGTVYEQYF. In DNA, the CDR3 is TGTGCCAGTAGTATTGAGGGAACCGGGACAGTCTACGAGCAGTACTTC. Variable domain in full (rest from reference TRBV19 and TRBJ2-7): DGGITQSPKYLFRKEGQNVTLSCEQNLNHDAMYWYRQDPGQGLRLIYYSQIVNDFQKGDIAEGYSVSREKKESFPLTVTSAQKNPTAFYLCASSIEGTGTVYEQYFGPGTRLTVT.

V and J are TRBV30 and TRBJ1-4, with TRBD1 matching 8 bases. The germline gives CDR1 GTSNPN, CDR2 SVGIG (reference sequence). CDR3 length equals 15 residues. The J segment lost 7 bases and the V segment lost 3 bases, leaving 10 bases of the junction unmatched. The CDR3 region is CAWSKRTGFGEKLFF. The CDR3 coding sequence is TGTGCCTGGAGCAAAAGGACAGGGTTTGGTGAAAAACTGTTTTTT.

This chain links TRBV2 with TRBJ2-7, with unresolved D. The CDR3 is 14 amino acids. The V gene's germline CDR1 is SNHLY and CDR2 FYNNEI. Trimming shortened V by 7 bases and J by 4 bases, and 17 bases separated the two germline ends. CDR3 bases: TGTGCCAGCACCGAATCTAGAGTTGGGTACGAGCAGTACTTC. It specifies CASTESRVGYEQYF.

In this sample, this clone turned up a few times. Written as DNA, the CDR3 is TGTGCCAGCAGCTTAGGCTCGACGGCGGGAGAGCAGTACTTC. It translates to CASSLGSTAGEQYF. The chain uses TRBV7-2 and TRBJ2-7, with D perhaps matching TRBD2 (6 bases). V lost 1 base, J lost 7 bases, and 14 bases lay in between. CDR3 length: 14 residues. Germline loops: CDR1 SGHTA, CDR2 FQGNSA. The entire variable domain, with the rest obtained from reference TRBV7-2 and TRBJ2-7, is as follows: GAGVSQSPSNKVTEKGKDVELRCDPISGHTALYWYRQSLGQGLEFLIYFQGNSAPDKSGLPSDRFSAERTGGSVSTLTIQRTQQEDSAVYLCASSLGSTAGEQYFGPGTRLTVT.

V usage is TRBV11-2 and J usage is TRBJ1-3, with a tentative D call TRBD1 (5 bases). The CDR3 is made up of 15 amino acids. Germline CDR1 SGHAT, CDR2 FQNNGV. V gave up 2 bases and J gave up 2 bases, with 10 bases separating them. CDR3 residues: CASSLSPGPGNTIYF. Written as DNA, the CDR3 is TGTGCCAGCAGCTTATCTCCAGGGCCTGGAAACACCATATATTTT.

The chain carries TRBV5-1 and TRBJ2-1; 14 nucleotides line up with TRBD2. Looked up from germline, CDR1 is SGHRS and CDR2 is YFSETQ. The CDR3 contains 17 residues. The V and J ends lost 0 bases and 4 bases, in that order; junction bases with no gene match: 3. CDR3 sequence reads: CASSLVTSGREYNEQFF. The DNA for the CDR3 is TGCGCCAGCAGCTTGGTGACTAGCGGGAGGGAATACAATGAGCAGTTCTTC.

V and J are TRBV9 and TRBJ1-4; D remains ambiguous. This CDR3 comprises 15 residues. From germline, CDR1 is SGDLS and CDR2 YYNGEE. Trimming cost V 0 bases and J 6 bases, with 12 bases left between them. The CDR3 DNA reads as TGTGCCAGCAGCGTAGGGAAGGGTCTTTATGAAAAACTGTTTTTT. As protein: CASSVGKGLYEKLFF.

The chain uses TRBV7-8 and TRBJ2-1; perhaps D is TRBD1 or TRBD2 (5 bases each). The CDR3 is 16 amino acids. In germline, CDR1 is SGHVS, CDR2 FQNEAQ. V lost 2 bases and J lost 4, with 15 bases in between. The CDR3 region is CASSLRGDPLYNEQFF. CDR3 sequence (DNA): TGTGCCAGCAGCTTAAGAGGGGACCCCTTGTACAATGAGCAGTTCTTC.

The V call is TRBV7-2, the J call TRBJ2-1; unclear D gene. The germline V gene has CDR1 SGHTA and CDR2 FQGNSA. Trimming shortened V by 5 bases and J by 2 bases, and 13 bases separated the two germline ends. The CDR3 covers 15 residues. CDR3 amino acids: CASSPASGPYNEQFF. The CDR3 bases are TGTGCCAGCAGCCCCGCCAGTGGGCCCTACAATGAGCAGTTCTTC.

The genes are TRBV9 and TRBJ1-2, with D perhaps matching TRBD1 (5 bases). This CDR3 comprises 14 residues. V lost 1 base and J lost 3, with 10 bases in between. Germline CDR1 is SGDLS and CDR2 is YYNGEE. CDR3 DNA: TGTGCCAGCAGCGTAACGGTACAGGACTATGGCTACACCTTC. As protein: CASSVTVQDYGYTF. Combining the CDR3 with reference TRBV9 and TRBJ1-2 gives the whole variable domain DSGVTQTPKHLITATGQRVTLRCSPRSGDLSVYWYQQSLDQGLQFLIQYYNGEERAKGNILERFSAQQFPDLHSELNLSSLELGDSALYFCASSVTVQDYGYTFGSGTRLTVV.

This CDR3 reads CASSPDRGHTGELFF. For the CDR3, the DNA is TGCGCCAGCAGCCCGGATCGGGGGCACACCGGGGAGCTGTTTTTT. The chain links TRBV4-3 to TRBJ2-2; either TRBD1 or TRBD2 may supply D (6 bases each). Germline V lookup: CDR1 LGHNA, CDR2 YSLEER. The CDR3 spans 15 residues. Trimming stripped 4 bases from V and 3 bases from J, with 12 bases between.

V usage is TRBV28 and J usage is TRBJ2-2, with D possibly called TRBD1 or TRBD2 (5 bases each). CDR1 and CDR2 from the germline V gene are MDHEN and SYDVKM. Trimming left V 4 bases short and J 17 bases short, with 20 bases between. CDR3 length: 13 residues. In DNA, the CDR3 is TGTGCCAGCAGTTCCGCGACCAAACGGGGCTGTTTTTTT. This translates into CASSSATKRGCFF.